What follows are 32 T cell receptor beta chains derived from one specimen sequenced in a study of T cells in Graves' hyperthyroidism and ophthalmopathy. Amplification of TCR beta CDR3 regions was performed using RNA transcripts as template. The HTBI primer set served for first-round RT-PCR of the TCR CDR3. TCRdb re-called the multiplex PCR reads with MiXCR, one entry per CDR3 protein. Here the sample spans roughly 400,000 distinct CDR3 sequences, roughly 13% being singletons. The sequencing sample was made of blood. These receptors were obtained from a man aged 50-59 years with Graves' ophthalmopathy.

The gene calls are TRBV6-5 and TRBJ2-3; 7 positions agree with TRBD2. The CDR3 length is 18 residues. V was clipped by 0 bases and J by 2 bases; unmatched bases: 11. CDR1 is MNHEY, CDR2 SVGAGI, per germline. The CDR3 coding sequence is TGTGCCAGCAGTTACTCTAGCCGGGGGACTACTAACACAGATACGCAGTATTTT. Translation: CASSYSSRGTTNTDTQYF.

This clonotype was picked up many times. The chain is built from TRBV20-1 and TRBJ2-7; TRBD2 aligns across 10 bases. The CDR3 length is 13 residues. The junction had 7 bases not matched to a gene; V was cut back by 6 bases and J by 5 bases. Germline CDR1 reads DFQATT; CDR2 reads SNEGSKA (reference sequence). CDR3 sequence reads: CSATVLAGDEQYF. In nucleotides, the CDR3 is TGCAGTGCGACCGTTCTAGCGGGAGACGAGCAGTACTTC.

The table lists this clonotype with a few counts. The gene calls are TRBV20-1 and TRBJ2-1; TRBD2 matches 9 bases. Germline CDR1 is DFQATT and CDR2 is SNEGSKA (reference sequence). This CDR3 contains 15 residues. The junction had 18 bases not matched to a gene; V was cut back by 5 bases and J by 13 bases. This chain's CDR3 is CSAGSRSSGRGQQFF. The DNA for the CDR3 is TGCAGTGCTGGATCGCGAAGTAGCGGGAGAGGTCAACAGTTCTTC.

This clonotype was seen a handful of times. The chain has TRBV28 and TRBJ1-4; D remains ambiguous. The germline CDR1 and CDR2 sequences are MDHEN and SYDVKM. CDR3 size: 15 residues. Trimming removed 4 bases at V and 3 bases at J, with 12 bases between. The CDR3 region has the DNA TGTGCCAGCAGTTCCGGCGCCCTGGCTAATGAAAAACTGTTTTTT. Translating it yields CASSSGALANEKLFF.

This clonotype has just a few counts. This sequence joins TRBV19 and TRBJ1-1; no reliable D call. Germline V gene lookup returns CDR1 LNHDA and CDR2 SQIVND (reference sequence). V was cut by 5 bases and J by 11 bases, with 18 bases left in between. The CDR3 covers 13 residues. CDR3 loop: CASSSPQLLYAFF. The DNA of the CDR3 is TGTGCCAGTAGTTCGCCGCAGTTATTGTATGCTTTCTTT.

This clonotype was seen ten or more times. The chain carries TRBV2 and TRBJ2-1; D possibly corresponds to TRBD2 (5 bases). Trimming cost V 1 base and J 2 bases, with 12 bases left between them. The CDR3 has 16 amino acids. Germline V gene lookup returns CDR1 SNHLY and CDR2 FYNNEI. Here the CDR3 reads CASSEVSGKTYNEQFF. For the CDR3, the DNA is TGTGCCAGCAGTGAAGTATCCGGGAAGACCTACAATGAGCAGTTCTTC. The complete variable domain, with remaining parts taken from reference TRBV2 and TRBJ2-1, reads EPEVTQTPSHQVTQMGQEVILRCVPISNHLYFYWYRQILGQKVEFLVSFYNNEISEKSEIFDDQFSVERPDGSNFTLKIRSTKLEDSAMYFCASSEVSGKTYNEQFFGPGTRLTVL.

This clonotype was counted ten times or more. This chain connects TRBV12-3 or TRBV12-4 to TRBJ1-3; a weak D match, TRBD1 (5 bases). The CDR3 covers 15 residues. V lost 3 bases and J 1 base, leaving 10 bases between the germline ends. CDR3 DNA: TGTGCCAGCAGTTTGGCCGGGACGTCTGGAAACACCATATATTTT. Translating it yields CASSLAGTSGNTIYF.

The chain is built from TRBV3-2 and TRBJ2-1; the D call TRBD1 from the table was never checked on the DNA. TRBV3-2 has pseudogene status. The CDR3 runs 16 residues. The CDR3 bases are TGTGCCAGCAGGTCCCACAGGGGCAATATGGACAATGAGCAGTTCTTC. Translating it yields CASRSHRGNMDNEQFF.

This clonotype showed up many times. The CDR3 region is CAISLRGDNEQFF. CDR3 nucleotides: TGTGCCATCAGCTTGAGAGGGGACAATGAGCAGTTCTTC. V gene TRBV10-3 combines with J gene TRBJ2-1; D is perhaps TRBD1 or TRBD2 (5 bases each). Deletions cut 6 bases from V and 5 bases from J, with 11 bases between. This CDR3 comprises 13 residues. The germline V gene encodes CDR1 ENHRY and CDR2 SYGVKD.

The table lists this clonotype with a few counts. The rearrangement joins TRBV13 to TRBJ2-2; the D gene is possibly TRBD1 (5 bases). The germline V and J ends were trimmed by 5 bases and 3 bases, with 7 bases remaining between them. In germline, CDR1 is PRHDT, CDR2 FYEKMQ (reference sequence). The CDR3 spans 13 residues. The CDR3 nucleotides are TGTGCCAGCAGCGACAGAGACACCGGGGAGCTGTTTTTT. This sequence encodes CASSDRDTGELFF.

CDR3 residues: CSASPGQPYEQYF. CDR3 bases: TGCAGTGCAAGCCCGGGACAACCTTACGAGCAGTACTTC. This chain connects TRBV20-1 to TRBJ2-7; possibly TRBD1 for D (6 bases). V was clipped by 6 bases and J by 4 bases, with 16 bases between them. This CDR3 is 13 amino acids long. Germline values: CDR1 DFQATT, CDR2 SNEGSKA (reference sequence).

The gene calls are TRBV4-2 and TRBJ2-4, with 7 bases fitting TRBD2. Trimming removed 6 bases from V and 8 bases from J; junction bases left unmatched: 13. CDR1 LGHNA and CDR2 YNFKEQ come from the germline V gene. The CDR3 covers 15 residues. The CDR3 DNA sequence: TGTGCCAGCAGTCGAGAGGTGGGCGGGAGTGACATTCAGTACTTC. The encoded protein is CASSREVGGSDIQYF.

This clonotype came up many times. The rearrangement joins TRBV2 to TRBJ2-3; unclear D gene. The CDR3 extends over 14 amino acids. CDR1 is SNHLY, CDR2 FYNNEI, per germline. The V and J ends lost 6 bases and 4 bases respectively, with 14 bases between them. The CDR3 loop reads CASRISPAADTQYF. The CDR3 region has the DNA TGTGCCAGCAGAATATCCCCGGCGGCAGATACGCAGTATTTT. The variable domain in full, with the rest retrieved from reference TRBV2 and TRBJ2-3, is EPEVTQTPSHQVTQMGQEVILRCVPISNHLYFYWYRQILGQKVEFLVSFYNNEISEKSEIFDDQFSVERPDGSNFTLKIRSTKLEDSAMYFCASRISPAADTQYFGPGTRLTVL.

The chain combines TRBV13 with TRBJ1-2, with D possibly TRBD1 on 6 matching bases. V was clipped by 1 base and J by 4 bases, with 19 bases between them. CDR3 length: 17 amino acids. In germline, CDR1 is PRHDT, CDR2 FYEKMQ (reference sequence). The CDR3 loop reads CASSLVTGSERSYGYTF. CDR3 coding DNA: TGTGCCAGCAGCTTAGTCACAGGGTCCGAAAGGAGCTATGGCTACACCTTC.

This chain links TRBV12-3 or TRBV12-4 with TRBJ2-7, with D perhaps TRBD1 or TRBD2 (5 bases each). V was cut by 5 bases and J by 6 bases, with 26 bases left in between. The CDR3 contains 17 residues. For the CDR3, the DNA is TGTGCCAGCAGTCCGGGACCGCGGACGGGGCCTTCGGCCGAGCAGTACTTC. The encoded protein is CASSPGPRTGPSAEQYF.

This clonotype was seen ten or more times. The chain recombines TRBV9 with TRBJ2-1; D is undetermined. V lost 2 bases and J 6 bases, leaving 3 bases between the germline ends. CDR1 is SGDLS and CDR2 is YYNGEE in the germline V gene. The CDR3 totals 11 residues. The CDR3 loop reads CASSVSNEQFF. The CDR3 bases are TGTGCCAGCAGCGTTAGCAATGAGCAGTTCTTC.

This clonotype was detected a few times. Just one base apart from a much larger clone, this may be a read error. The chain uses TRBV7-2 and TRBJ2-3; D gene ambiguous. The V gene's germline CDR1 is SGHTA and CDR2 FQGNSA. Between the trimmed V and J ends, which lost 5 bases and 7 bases, there was a span of 13 bases. The CDR3 has 13 residues. CDR3 in amino acids: CASSPGAPNTQYF. CDR3 bases: TGTGCCAGCAGCCCCGGAGCGCCAAATACGCAGTATTTT. The full variable domain, rest sourced from reference TRBV7-2 and TRBJ2-3, is GAGVSQSPSNKVTEKGKDVELRCDPISGHTALYWYRQSLGQGLEFLIYFQGNSAPDKSGLPSDRFSAERTGGSVSTLTIQRTQQEDSAVYLCASSPGAPNTQYFGPGTRLTVL.

This clonotype was seen a few times. The V call is TRBV14, the J call TRBJ2-1; 9 bases match TRBD2. The V gene end was trimmed by 0 bases and the J gene end by 1 base; junction bases not matched to a gene: 4. Per the germline V gene, CDR1 is SGHDN and CDR2 is FVKESK. This CDR3 region has 17 residues. DNA for the CDR3: TGTGCCAGCAGCCAAGAGTTAAGCGGGAGGTCCTACAATGAGCAGTTCTTC. This codes for CASSQELSGRSYNEQFF.

This clonotype was picked up a small number of times. The J gene is TRBJ2-3, the V gene TRBV6-2 or TRBV6-3; 9 nucleotides agree with TRBD2. This CDR3 is built from 16 residues. Per the germline V gene, CDR1 is MNHEY and CDR2 is SVGEGT. Trimming took 2 bases from V and 2 from J; bases not matched to a gene: 5. The CDR3 protein is CASSYLAGSLTDTQYF. Written as DNA, the CDR3 is TGTGCCAGCAGTTACCTAGCGGGAAGTCTCACAGATACGCAGTATTTT.

In its sample, this clonotype was seen many times. The gene calls are TRBV15 and TRBJ2-3; no reliable D call. The CDR3 is made up of 12 amino acids. V was shortened by 3 bases and J by 6 bases, with 7 bases between the two germline ends. Per germline, CDR1 LNHNV and CDR2 YYDKDF (reference sequence). The CDR3 DNA follows: TGTGCCACCAGCAGCGGGTGGGATACGCAGTATTTT. Protein product: CATSSGWDTQYF.

The V and J genes are TRBV20-1 and TRBJ2-7, with 11 positions matching TRBD2. The junction had 7 bases not matched to a gene; V was cut back by 6 bases and J by 0 bases. The germline CDR1 and CDR2 sequences are DFQATT and SNEGSKA (reference sequence). This CDR3 is 15 amino acids long. The chain's CDR3 is CSAYHSGRGSYEQYF. The DNA for the CDR3 is TGCAGTGCCTACCATAGCGGGAGGGGCTCCTACGAGCAGTACTTC.

This clonotype was found a few times. The chain carries TRBV3-1 and TRBJ2-3; TRBD2 might be the D (6 bases). There are 18 residues in the CDR3. Germline CDR1 LGHDT, CDR2 YNNKEL (reference sequence). Trimming pared 0 bases from V and 4 bases from J, leaving 20 bases between. The chain's CDR3 is CASSQERPGGSSADTQYF. The CDR3 nucleotides read TGTGCCAGCAGCCAAGAGAGGCCCGGGGGATCTAGCGCAGATACGCAGTATTTT.

This clonotype appeared many times. V gene TRBV6-1 combines with J gene TRBJ1-5, with a weak D call TRBD1 (6 bases). The CDR3 contains 15 residues. V lost 4 bases and J 9 bases, leaving 19 bases between the germline ends. Germline CDR1 and CDR2: MNHNS and SASEGT. The CDR3 DNA is TGTGCCAGCAGTGCCAGGGGCAGAACTATCGTGCCCCAGCATTTT. Protein sequence: CASSARGRTIVPQHF.

This clonotype was observed many times. The rearrangement links TRBV27 to TRBJ2-5; a weak D match, TRBD2 (5 bases). CDR3 length: 13 residues. Trimming took 2 bases from V and 7 from J, leaving 11 bases between them. CDR1 and CDR2 (germline): MNHEY, SMNVEV (reference sequence). The CDR3 DNA is TGTGCCAGCAGTTTAAAGCGGTCTCGGACCCAGTACTTC. Residues: CASSLKRSRTQYF.

This clonotype was seen a handful of times. The genes are TRBV4-2 and TRBJ2-1; 11 bases are shared with TRBD2. The CDR3 runs to 16 residues. The junction had 4 bases not matched to a gene; V was cut back by 2 bases and J by 4 bases. CDR1 is LGHNA and CDR2 is YNFKEQ in the germline V gene. The CDR3 protein is CASSQPTSGGYNEQFF. DNA of the CDR3: TGTGCCAGCAGCCAACCTACTAGCGGGGGTTACAATGAGCAGTTCTTC.

At least ten counts were recorded for this clonotype. This chain joins TRBV15 and TRBJ2-5; 7 bases fit TRBD2. The ends lost 0 bases at V and 0 bases at J; junction bases unmatched: 1. The CDR3 is made up of 15 amino acids. Germline CDR1 LNHNV, CDR2 YYDKDF (reference sequence). The CDR3 loop is CATSREGGDQETQYF. As DNA, the CDR3 is TGTGCCACCAGCAGAGAGGGGGGGGACCAAGAGACCCAGTACTTC.

This clonotype was observed at least ten times. The V and J genes are TRBV5-1 and TRBJ2-5, with 12 positions matching TRBD2. The length of the CDR3 is 15 residues. V lost 2 bases, J lost 5 bases, and 4 bases stayed unmatched. Germline values: CDR1 SGHRS, CDR2 YFSETQ. The CDR3 here is CASSFGLAGLETQYF. CDR3 sequence (DNA): TGCGCCAGCAGCTTTGGACTAGCGGGATTGGAGACCCAGTACTTC.

In its sample, this clonotype was seen many times. The chain couples TRBV9 to TRBJ1-2; D is undetermined. The germline V and J ends were trimmed by 4 bases and 0 bases, with 10 bases remaining between them. Germline values: CDR1 SGDLS, CDR2 YYNGEE. This CDR3 region has 14 residues. The CDR3 region is CASSLPTPNYGYTF. The CDR3 nucleotides read TGTGCCAGCAGCCTCCCGACCCCTAACTATGGCTACACCTTC.

This clonotype appeared many times. The junction departs from germline at one end; a sequencing error may be responsible. V is TRBV7-7 and J is TRBJ2-1; TRBD2 matches 11 bases. CDR1 and CDR2 (germline): SSHAT, FNYEAQ (reference sequence). The CDR3 extends over 16 amino acids. CDR3 DNA: TGTGCTAGCAGCTTAGGCACTAGCGGGGGAACCAATGAGCAGTTCTTC. This sequence encodes CASSLGTSGGTNEQFF.

This clonotype was detected ten times or more. The chain employs TRBV12-3 or TRBV12-4 and TRBJ2-1, with 10 bases matching TRBD1. This CDR3 comprises 15 residues. J lost 8 bases, V lost 6 bases, and 10 bases had no gene match. The CDR3 spells CASSIPGQGRHEQFF. The CDR3 coding sequence is TGTGCCAGCAGCATTCCGGGACAGGGGCGGCATGAGCAGTTCTTC.

The table lists this clonotype with a few counts. The chain uses TRBV20-1 and TRBJ2-4; D might be TRBD1 (6 bases). Trimming removed 7 bases from V and 5 bases from J, with 15 bases in between. From germline, CDR1 is DFQATT and CDR2 SNEGSKA (reference sequence). There are 13 residues in the CDR3. In DNA form, the CDR3 reads TGCAGTGTAATCCGGGACAAAGAAAACATTCAGTACTTC. Its translation: CSVIRDKENIQYF.

This clonotype was seen ten or more times. The CDR3 nucleotides read TGTGCCAGCAGCCCGGGGGGGGTTCGGAGGCCTGAAGCTTTCTTT. This gives the protein CASSPGGVRRPEAFF. The chain links TRBV7-2 to TRBJ1-1; D is possibly TRBD1 (5 bases). V lost 5 bases and J 6 bases, leaving 19 bases between the germline ends. The CDR3 length is 15 residues. In germline, CDR1 is SGHTA, CDR2 FQGNSA.